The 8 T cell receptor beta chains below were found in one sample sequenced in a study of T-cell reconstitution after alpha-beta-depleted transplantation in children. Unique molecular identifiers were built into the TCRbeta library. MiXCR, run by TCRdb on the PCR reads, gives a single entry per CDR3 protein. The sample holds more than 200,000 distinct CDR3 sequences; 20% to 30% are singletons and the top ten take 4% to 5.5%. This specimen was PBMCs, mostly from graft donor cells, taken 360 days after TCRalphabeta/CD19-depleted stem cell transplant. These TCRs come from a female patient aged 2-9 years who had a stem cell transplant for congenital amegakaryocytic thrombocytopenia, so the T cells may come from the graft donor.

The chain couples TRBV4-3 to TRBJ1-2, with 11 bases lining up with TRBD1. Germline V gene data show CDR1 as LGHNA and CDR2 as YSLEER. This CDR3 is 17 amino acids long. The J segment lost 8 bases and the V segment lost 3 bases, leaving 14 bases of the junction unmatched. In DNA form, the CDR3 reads TGCGCCAGCAGCCAGATGCACGCCTGGACAGGGGGCAAAGGCTACACCTTC. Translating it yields CASSQMHAWTGGKGYTF.

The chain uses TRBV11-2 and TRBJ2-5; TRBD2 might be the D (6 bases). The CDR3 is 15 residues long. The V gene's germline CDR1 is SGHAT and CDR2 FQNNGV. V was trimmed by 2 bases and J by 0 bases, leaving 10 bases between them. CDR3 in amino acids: CASSLNGGYQETQYF. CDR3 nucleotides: TGTGCCAGCAGCTTAAACGGGGGATACCAAGAGACCCAGTACTTC.

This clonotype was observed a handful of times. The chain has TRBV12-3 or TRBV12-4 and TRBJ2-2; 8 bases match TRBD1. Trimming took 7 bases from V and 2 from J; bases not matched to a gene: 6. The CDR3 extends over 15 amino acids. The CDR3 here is CASIPDRDNTGELFF. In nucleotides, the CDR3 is TGTGCCAGCATCCCGGACAGGGATAACACCGGGGAGCTGTTTTTT.

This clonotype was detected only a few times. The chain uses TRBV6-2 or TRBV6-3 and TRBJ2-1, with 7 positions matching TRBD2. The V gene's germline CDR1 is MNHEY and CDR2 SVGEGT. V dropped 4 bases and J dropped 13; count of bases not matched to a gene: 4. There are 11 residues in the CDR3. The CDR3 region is CASSLGLEQFF. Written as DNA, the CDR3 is TGTGCCAGCAGTTTAGGACTAGAACAGTTCTTC.

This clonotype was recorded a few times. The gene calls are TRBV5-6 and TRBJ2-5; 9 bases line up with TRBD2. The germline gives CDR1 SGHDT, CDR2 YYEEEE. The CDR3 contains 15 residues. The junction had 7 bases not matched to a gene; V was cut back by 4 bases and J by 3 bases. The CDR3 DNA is TGTGCCAGCAGCCAAAAGGGACTAGCTGAAGAGACCCAGTACTTC. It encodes CASSQKGLAEETQYF.

Here the CDR3 DNA reads TGTGCCTGGAGGCACAGGGGGGGGTCGGGTCAGCCCCAGCATTTT. Amino acids: CAWRHRGGSGQPQHF. The rearrangement joins TRBV30 to TRBJ1-5, with 8 bases lining up with TRBD1. From germline, CDR1 is GTSNPN and CDR2 SVGIG (reference sequence). V shed 3 bases, J shed 6 bases, and the junction held 10 bases outside the gene matches. The CDR3 has 15 residues.

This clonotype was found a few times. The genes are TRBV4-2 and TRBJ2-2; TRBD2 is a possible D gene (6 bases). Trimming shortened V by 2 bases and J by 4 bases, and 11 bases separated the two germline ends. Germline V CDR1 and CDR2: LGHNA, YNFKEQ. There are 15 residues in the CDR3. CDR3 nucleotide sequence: TGTGCCAGCAGCCAACCGGGACTTATCACCGGGGAGCTGTTTTTT. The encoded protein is CASSQPGLITGELFF.

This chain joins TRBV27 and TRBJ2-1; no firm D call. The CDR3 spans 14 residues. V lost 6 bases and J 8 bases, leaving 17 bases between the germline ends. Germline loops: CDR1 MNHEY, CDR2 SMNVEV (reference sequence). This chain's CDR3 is CASRGWSGPDEQFF. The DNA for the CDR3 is TGTGCCAGCAGGGGGTGGTCCGGACCCGATGAGCAGTTCTTC.